Listed below are T cell receptor beta chains from one sample, sequenced in a study of T cell responses to AZD1222 COVID-19 vaccine. Profiling relied on immunoSEQ multiplex PCR, and the TCRdb table lists in-frame clones only, not all of them. The sample lists some 190,000 clones; roughly 92% were seen once. The sample was peripheral blood, taken on day 0 of AZD1222 vaccination. These receptors originate from an adult in good health. CDR3s include the opening cysteine and the closing phenylalanine or tryptophan. The D gene is left open where the match is weak. Rows may omit the clone size; those that give it use once, few, many or a size class.

clone size: NA
D gene: TRBD1
J gene: TRBJ1-1
V gene: TRBV6-5
CDR3 protein: CASSYSEGATEAFF
CDR3 DNA: TGTGCCAGCAGTTACTCAGAGGGGGCAACTGAAGCTTTCTTT

clone size: NA
D gene: NA
J gene: TRBJ1-4
V gene: TRBV21-1
CDR3 protein: CANLHRGYNEKLFF
CDR3 DNA: TGTGCCAACCTTCACAGGGGGTACAATGAAAAACTGTTTTTT

clone size: few
D gene: TRBD1
J gene: TRBJ1-5
V gene: TRBV28
CDR3 protein: CASSLDRGNQPQHF
CDR3 DNA: TGTGCCAGCAGTTTGGACAGGGGGAACCAGCCCCAGCATTTT

clone size: NA
D gene: NA
J gene: TRBJ1-4
V gene: TRBV7-9
CDR3 protein: CASSPGQPNEKLFF
CDR3 DNA: TGTGCCAGCAGCCCTGGACAGCCTAATGAAAAACTGTTTTTT

clone size: once
D gene: NA
J gene: TRBJ1-5
V gene: TRBV30
CDR3 protein: CAWSVRAVYSNQPQHF
CDR3 DNA: TGTGCCTGGAGTGTACGGGCGGTGTATAGCAATCAGCCCCAGCATTTT

clone size: NA
D gene: NA
J gene: TRBJ1-5
V gene: TRBV28
CDR3 protein: CASRTGNQPQHF
CDR3 DNA: TGTGCCAGCAGAACGGGCAATCAGCCCCAGCATTTT

clone size: NA
D gene: TRBD1
J gene: TRBJ1-5
V gene: TRBV18
CDR3 protein: CASSPWGQASNQPQHF
CDR3 DNA: TGTGCCAGCTCACCTTGGGGACAGGCCAGCAATCAGCCCCAGCATTTT

clone size: NA
D gene: NA
J gene: TRBJ1-5
V gene: TRBV18
CDR3 protein: CASSPGQRNQPQHF
CDR3 DNA: TGTGCCAGCTCACCCGGACAGAGGAATCAGCCCCAGCATTTT

clone size: NA
D gene: NA
J gene: TRBJ2-6
V gene: TRBV19
CDR3 protein: CASSYGVGANVLTF
CDR3 DNA: TGTGCCAGTAGTTATGGGGTAGGGGCCAACGTCCTGACTTTC

clone size: once
D gene: NA
J gene: TRBJ1-1
V gene: TRBV6-5
CDR3 protein: CASSYSIGLATEAFF
CDR3 DNA: TGTGCCAGCAGTTACTCGATTGGGCTTGCCACTGAAGCTTTCTTT

clone size: few
D gene: NA
J gene: TRBJ2-7
V gene: TRBV5-4
CDR3 protein: CASSREGGGLNEQYF
CDR3 DNA: TGTGCCAGCAGCCGGGAGGGAGGGGGCTTGAACGAGCAGTACTTC

clone size: NA
D gene: NA
J gene: TRBJ1-2
V gene: TRBV7-9
CDR3 protein: CASSLHRDGYTF
CDR3 DNA: TGTGCCAGCAGCTTACATAGGGATGGCTACACCTTC

clone size: NA
D gene: NA
J gene: TRBJ1-6
V gene: TRBV27
CDR3 protein: CASSRSDHNSPLHF
CDR3 DNA: TGTGCCAGCAGCCGGTCGGATCATAATTCACCCCTCCACTTT

clone size: NA
D gene: TRBD1
J gene: TRBJ1-2
V gene: TRBV6-1
CDR3 protein: CASSVGPSGQGAGYGYTF
CDR3 DNA: TGTGCCAGCAGTGTTGGCCCAAGCGGACAGGGGGCGGGATATGGCTACACCTTC

clone size: NA
D gene: TRBD1
J gene: TRBJ2-1
V gene: TRBV2
CDR3 protein: CASSGQVGNEQFF
CDR3 DNA: TGTGCCAGCAGCGGACAGGTCGGCAATGAGCAGTTCTTC

clone size: NA
D gene: TRBD1
J gene: TRBJ2-7
V gene: TRBV6-5
CDR3 protein: CASSLQGPYEQYF
CDR3 DNA: TGTGCCAGCAGCTTACAGGGGCCCTACGAGCAGTACTTC

clone size: NA
D gene: TRBD1
J gene: TRBJ2-1
V gene: TRBV6-5
CDR3 protein: CASSTTGDNEQFF
CDR3 DNA: TGTGCCAGCAGCACGACAGGGGACAATGAGCAGTTCTTC

clone size: NA
D gene: NA
J gene: TRBJ1-5
V gene: TRBV18
CDR3 protein: CASSPGGSNQPQHF
CDR3 DNA: TGTGCCAGCTCACCAGGGGGAAGCAATCAGCCCCAGCATTTT

clone size: NA
D gene: NA
J gene: TRBJ1-6
V gene: TRBV11-2
CDR3 protein: CASSDSRTRYNSPLHF
CDR3 DNA: TGTGCCAGCAGCGATAGCCGCACACGGTATAATTCACCCCTCCACTTT

clone size: NA
D gene: NA
J gene: TRBJ1-5
V gene: TRBV27
CDR3 protein: CASSLNLGAQPQHF
CDR3 DNA: TGTGCCAGCAGTTTAAATTTAGGGGCTCAGCCCCAGCATTTT